This is a list of T cell receptor beta chains from one sample in a study of blood T cells in healthy people across ages. MiXCR, run by TCRdb on the 5' RACE reads, gives a single entry per CDR3 protein. The repertoire holds about 1.6 million distinct CDR3 sequences, with about 35% as singletons. The sequenced material came from blood. Source of these receptors: a woman aged 30 to 39 in good health. CDR3s include the opening cysteine and the closing phenylalanine or tryptophan. Each record gives: D gene, J gene, V gene, clone size, CDR3 DNA, CDR3 protein. A D gene is named only where the DNA matches it firmly. Only some rows state a clone size, as once, few, many or a class for expanded clones.

d_gene: NA; j_gene: TRBJ2-7; v_gene: TRBV29-1; abundance: NA; CDR3nt: TGCAGCGTTGTTACCCCGGGACAAATCTCCTACGAGCAGTACTTC; CDR3aa: CSVVTPGQISYEQYF
d_gene: NA; j_gene: TRBJ2-2; v_gene: TRBV7-2; abundance: NA; CDR3nt: TGTGCCAGCAGCGCGACGGTTGCCGGGGAGCTGTTTTTT; CDR3aa: CASSATVAGELFF
d_gene: TRBD1; j_gene: TRBJ2-1; v_gene: TRBV27; abundance: few; CDR3nt: TGTGCCAGCAGTTACAGGGGTTTAGGCAATGAGCAGTTCTTC; CDR3aa: CASSYRGLGNEQFF
d_gene: NA; j_gene: TRBJ1-1; v_gene: TRBV6-6; abundance: NA; CDR3nt: TGCGCCAGCAGTTACTCGACCTTGGTCTCTAACACTGAAGCTTTCTTT; CDR3aa: CASSYSTLVSNTEAFF
d_gene: TRBD2; j_gene: TRBJ2-1; v_gene: TRBV7-9; abundance: NA; CDR3nt: TGTGCCAGCAGCTTAGTAGGGGAGGGATTAAACAATGAGCAGTTCTTC; CDR3aa: CASSLVGEGLNNEQFF
d_gene: TRBD1; j_gene: TRBJ2-5; v_gene: TRBV10-3; abundance: few; CDR3nt: TGTGCCATTAGGACAGGGGACCAAGAGACCCAGTACTTC; CDR3aa: CAIRTGDQETQYF
d_gene: TRBD1; j_gene: TRBJ2-1; v_gene: TRBV9; abundance: few; CDR3nt: TGTGCCAGCAGCGTAGCTTTGGCACAGGGGTCCTACAATGAGCAGTTCTTC; CDR3aa: CASSVALAQGSYNEQFF
d_gene: NA; j_gene: TRBJ1-6; v_gene: TRBV15; abundance: NA; CDR3nt: TGTGCCACCAGCAGACCCCGTGGAGTCTATAATTCACCCCTCCACTTT; CDR3aa: CATSRPRGVYNSPLHF
d_gene: NA; j_gene: TRBJ2-5; v_gene: TRBV5-1; abundance: NA; CDR3nt: TGCGCCAGCAGCTCGCAAGGGTTAGATGAGCAGTACTTC; CDR3aa: CASSSQGLDEQYF
d_gene: TRBD2; j_gene: TRBJ2-2; v_gene: TRBV12-3/TRBV12-4; abundance: NA; CDR3nt: TGTGCCAGCAGTTTAGGAACGGGGACTAGGCGCGCCGGGGAGCTGTTTTTT; CDR3aa: CASSLGTGTRRAGELFF
d_gene: NA; j_gene: TRBJ2-5; v_gene: TRBV20-1; abundance: NA; CDR3nt: TGCAGTGCTAGAGGGGCGGCCGACAAAGAGACCCAGTACTTC; CDR3aa: CSARGAADKETQYF
d_gene: TRBD2; j_gene: TRBJ2-1; v_gene: TRBV10-3; abundance: NA; CDR3nt: TGTGCCATCAGTGAGTCGGGCGGGAGAAGCAATGAGCAGTTCTTC; CDR3aa: CAISESGGRSNEQFF
d_gene: TRBD1; j_gene: TRBJ1-2; v_gene: TRBV11-2; abundance: NA; CDR3nt: TGTGCCAGCAGCCCGATCAGGGGGCCCTATGGCTACACCTTC; CDR3aa: CASSPIRGPYGYTF
d_gene: TRBD2; j_gene: TRBJ2-7; v_gene: TRBV7-9; abundance: NA; CDR3nt: TGTGCCCGCAGCTCCCCTCGGGGCGGGAGGCCCACGTCCTACGAGCAGTACTTC; CDR3aa: CARSSPRGGRPTSYEQYF
d_gene: NA; j_gene: TRBJ1-2; v_gene: TRBV5-1; abundance: few; CDR3nt: TGCGCCAGCAGCTTGGGTGGGACACCGGCTAACTATGGCTACACCTTC; CDR3aa: CASSLGGTPANYGYTF
d_gene: NA; j_gene: TRBJ2-1; v_gene: TRBV20-1; abundance: NA; CDR3nt: TGCAGTGCTAGAGAGGGTTGGAAGTTCAATGAGCAGTTCTTC; CDR3aa: CSAREGWKFNEQFF
d_gene: TRBD1; j_gene: TRBJ1-4; v_gene: TRBV20-1; abundance: NA; CDR3nt: TGCAGTGCTAGATGGGCAGGGGGAAAAGTAGCTAATGAAAAACTGTTTTTT; CDR3aa: CSARWAGGKVANEKLFF
d_gene: NA; j_gene: TRBJ1-2; v_gene: TRBV25-1; abundance: NA; CDR3nt: TGTGCCAGCAGGGAAAGTCTGACCAGCTATGGCTACACCTTC; CDR3aa: CASRESLTSYGYTF
d_gene: NA; j_gene: TRBJ2-5; v_gene: TRBV28; abundance: few; CDR3nt: TGTGCCAGCAGTCTCCGGGACTCTCTATACCAAGAGACCCAGTACTTC; CDR3aa: CASSLRDSLYQETQYF
d_gene: TRBD2; j_gene: TRBJ2-7; v_gene: TRBV28; abundance: few; CDR3nt: TGTGCCAGCAGTTCGTCAGCGGGACTTTACGAGCAGTACTTC; CDR3aa: CASSSSAGLYEQYF
d_gene: TRBD2; j_gene: TRBJ2-1; v_gene: TRBV12-3/TRBV12-4; abundance: few; CDR3nt: TGTGCCAGCAGTTTTTCAGCGGGACCCGGCTATGAGCAGTTCTTC; CDR3aa: CASSFSAGPGYEQFF
d_gene: NA; j_gene: TRBJ2-1; v_gene: TRBV29-1; abundance: many; CDR3nt: TGCAGCGTTGACAGGGGGGGGTACAATGAGCAGTTCTTC; CDR3aa: CSVDRGGYNEQFF
d_gene: NA; j_gene: TRBJ1-2; v_gene: TRBV5-1; abundance: NA; CDR3nt: TGCGCCAGCAGCCCCGGGGCAGGGGATTTGGGAGGCTACACCTTC; CDR3aa: CASSPGAGDLGGYTF
d_gene: TRBD2; j_gene: TRBJ2-7; v_gene: TRBV10-1; abundance: NA; CDR3nt: TGCGCCAGCAGTGAGTCCAGCGGGGGTACCTACGAGCAGTACTTC; CDR3aa: CASSESSGGTYEQYF
d_gene: NA; j_gene: TRBJ1-2; v_gene: TRBV12-3/TRBV12-4; abundance: few; CDR3nt: TGTGCCAGCAGTTTACCCCCAAATGGCTACACCTTC; CDR3aa: CASSLPPNGYTF
d_gene: NA; j_gene: TRBJ2-3; v_gene: TRBV3-1; abundance: NA; CDR3nt: TGTGCCAGCACGGACCGTATGGAGGCCACAGATACGCAGTATTTT; CDR3aa: CASTDRMEATDTQYF
d_gene: NA; j_gene: TRBJ2-7; v_gene: TRBV12-3/TRBV12-4; abundance: few; CDR3nt: TGTGCCAGCAGTCCCCGCCCGGGACTGAGCTCCTACGAGCAGTACTTC; CDR3aa: CASSPRPGLSSYEQYF
d_gene: NA; j_gene: TRBJ2-3; v_gene: TRBV2; abundance: NA; CDR3nt: TGTGCCAGCAGTGCCCACGGGGGGCCGAATCAGCCCCAGTATTTT; CDR3aa: CASSAHGGPNQPQYF
d_gene: NA; j_gene: TRBJ2-1; v_gene: TRBV9; abundance: NA; CDR3nt: TGTGCCAGCAGCGTAGAGGGGGGAGGGAGCTCCTACAATGAGCAGTTCTTC; CDR3aa: CASSVEGGGSSYNEQFF
d_gene: NA; j_gene: TRBJ2-1; v_gene: TRBV12-3/TRBV12-4; abundance: few; CDR3nt: TGTGCCACCCGAGGGAGCGGACTCTACAATGAGCAGTTCTTC; CDR3aa: CATRGSGLYNEQFF
d_gene: TRBD2; j_gene: TRBJ2-3; v_gene: TRBV3-1; abundance: NA; CDR3nt: TGTGCCAGCAGCCAGGGATATAGCGGGGGAAAAGATACGCAGTATTTT; CDR3aa: CASSQGYSGGKDTQYF
d_gene: NA; j_gene: TRBJ2-7; v_gene: TRBV9; abundance: NA; CDR3nt: TGTGCCAGCAGCGTGGGCAGAAGCTCCGAGCAGTACTTC; CDR3aa: CASSVGRSSEQYF
d_gene: TRBD1; j_gene: TRBJ2-7; v_gene: TRBV7-9; abundance: NA; CDR3nt: TGTGCCAGCAGCTCCGGGACAGGGGCGATTAGCTACGAGCAGTACTTC; CDR3aa: CASSSGTGAISYEQYF
d_gene: TRBD2; j_gene: TRBJ2-3; v_gene: TRBV4-2; abundance: NA; CDR3nt: TGTGCCAGCAGCCACGGGGGACTAGCGGGGGATTCTAGCACAGATACGCAGTATTTT; CDR3aa: CASSHGGLAGDSSTDTQYF
d_gene: NA; j_gene: TRBJ1-5; v_gene: TRBV4-1; abundance: NA; CDR3nt: TGCGCCAGCAGCCAAGATAGGAACTATCAGCCCCAGCATTTT; CDR3aa: CASSQDRNYQPQHF
d_gene: TRBD2; j_gene: TRBJ2-3; v_gene: TRBV11-3; abundance: NA; CDR3nt: TGTGCCAGCAGCTCCCCCCGAAAGCGGGAGATGTTGGCAGATACGCAGTATTTT; CDR3aa: CASSSPRKREMLADTQYF
d_gene: TRBD1; j_gene: TRBJ1-2; v_gene: TRBV29-1; abundance: few; CDR3nt: TGCAGCGTTGCCGAGACAGGGCGGGACTACACCTTC; CDR3aa: CSVAETGRDYTF
d_gene: TRBD1; j_gene: TRBJ2-7; v_gene: TRBV9; abundance: NA; CDR3nt: TGTGCCAGCAGCGGAACAGGGGCCCCCCACTACGAGCAGTACTTC; CDR3aa: CASSGTGAPHYEQYF
d_gene: NA; j_gene: TRBJ1-1; v_gene: TRBV29-1; abundance: NA; CDR3nt: TGCAGCGTTGTTGCCCAGACGAACACTGAAACTTTCTTT; CDR3aa: CSVVAQTNTETFF
d_gene: NA; j_gene: TRBJ2-3; v_gene: TRBV5-1; abundance: NA; CDR3nt: TGCGCCAGCAGCTTGTTTCCGGGGCCATCCACAGATACGCAGTATTTT; CDR3aa: CASSLFPGPSTDTQYF
d_gene: TRBD1; j_gene: TRBJ2-5; v_gene: TRBV9; abundance: NA; CDR3nt: TGTGCCAGCAGCTCCACGTTGGGGACAGGGATTGGTCCCGTTCAAGAGACCCAGTACTTC; CDR3aa: CASSSTLGTGIGPVQETQYF
d_gene: NA; j_gene: TRBJ2-7; v_gene: TRBV28; abundance: NA; CDR3nt: TGTGCCAGCAGTCCCCAGCCTCGAGATTACGAGCAGTACTTC; CDR3aa: CASSPQPRDYEQYF
d_gene: TRBD1; j_gene: TRBJ2-2; v_gene: TRBV27; abundance: NA; CDR3nt: TGTGCCAGCAAAAACCAGGCGGGACAGGGATACACCGGGGAGCTGTTTTTT; CDR3aa: CASKNQAGQGYTGELFF
d_gene: TRBD2; j_gene: TRBJ2-3; v_gene: TRBV12-3/TRBV12-4; abundance: NA; CDR3nt: TGTGCCAGCAGTTTAGGGCTAGCGGGGGGGTTCACAGATACGCAGTATTTT; CDR3aa: CASSLGLAGGFTDTQYF
d_gene: NA; j_gene: TRBJ1-6; v_gene: TRBV20-1; abundance: NA; CDR3nt: TGCAGTGCTAGAGATGCCGGGTTCAATTCACCCCTCCACTTT; CDR3aa: CSARDAGFNSPLHF